The rows below give T cell receptor beta chains drawn from one sample of a study of CD8+ T cells in alopecia areata. The repertoire was sequenced with immunoSEQ multiplex PCR; TCRdb's copy has only in-frame clones and lacks some. The repertoire holds approximately 90,000 clones, with around 71% as singletons. The material sequenced was CD8+ T cells sorted from blood, taken between weeks 43 and 45, from a patient treated with tofacitinib. Receptor source: a human donor with alopecia areata. CDR3s include the opening cysteine and the closing phenylalanine or tryptophan. D genes are given only for firm matches. Clone sizes are given selectively: once, few, many, or a class where the clone is expanded.

V gene	D gene	J gene	clone size	CDR3 protein	CDR3 DNA
TRBV2	NA	TRBJ2-5	NA	CASSEQTGQETQYF	TGTGCCAGCAGTGAACAAACAGGCCAAGAGACCCAGTACTTC
TRBV19	NA	TRBJ1-1	NA	CASSIASEAFF	TGTGCCAGTAGTATAGCCTCTGAAGCTTTCTTT
TRBV6-5	NA	TRBJ2-1	once	CASSPNPNPHNEQFF	TGTGCCAGCAGCCCTAACCCGAACCCCCACAATGAGCAGTTCTTC
TRBV6-6	TRBD1	TRBJ1-2	NA	CASSYADRGSNYGYTF	TGTGCCAGCAGTTACGCCGACAGGGGATCGAACTATGGCTACACCTTC
TRBV4-3	NA	TRBJ2-2	NA	CASSQEGVDGELFF	TGCGCCAGCAGCCAAGAAGGGGTGGACGGGGAGCTGTTTTTT
TRBV5-4	NA	TRBJ1-1	NA	CASTLNPNTEAFF	TGTGCCAGCACCCTAAACCCGAACACTGAAGCTTTCTTT
TRBV19	TRBD1	TRBJ2-7	NA	CASSIEGTGTYEQYF	TGTGCCAGTAGTATAGAGGGGACAGGTACCTACGAGCAGTACTTC
TRBV15	NA	TRBJ1-3	NA	CATSRAGNSGNTIYF	TGTGCCACCAGCAGAGCGGGCAACTCTGGAAACACCATATATTTT
TRBV5-6	TRBD1	TRBJ1-2	NA	CASSPSGTEYGYTF	TGTGCCAGCAGCCCCTCCGGGACAGAGTATGGCTACACCTTC
TRBV5-4	NA	TRBJ2-3	NA	CASSLVTGSTDTQYF	TGTGCCAGCAGCTTAGTGACAGGCAGCACAGATACGCAGTATTTT
TRBV4-3	NA	TRBJ1-1	NA	CASSQDDGMNTEAFF	TGCGCCAGCAGCCAAGATGACGGAATGAACACTGAAGCTTTCTTT
TRBV19	NA	TRBJ1-1	NA	CASSERWGLNTEAFF	TGTGCCAGTAGTGAACGATGGGGATTGAACACTGAAGCTTTCTTT
TRBV9	TRBD2	TRBJ2-5	NA	CASSETNGGGQETQYF	TGTGCCAGCAGCGAAACCAATGGCGGGGGGCAAGAGACCCAGTACTTC
TRBV15	TRBD1	TRBJ1-5	NA	CATSSDGRGDQPQHF	TGTGCCACCAGCTCCGACGGCAGGGGGGATCAGCCCCAGCATTTT
TRBV2	NA	TRBJ1-6	NA	CASSDGWGSPLHF	TGTGCCAGCAGTGACGGGTGGGGTTCACCCCTCCACTTT
TRBV29-1	NA	TRBJ2-1	few	CSVLQGHNEQFF	TGCAGCGTGCTTCAGGGTCACAATGAGCAGTTCTTC
TRBV2	NA	TRBJ2-7	NA	CASSEGTGYEQYF	TGTGCCAGCAGTGAAGGGACGGGCTACGAGCAGTACTTC
TRBV29-1	TRBD2	TRBJ2-7	NA	CSVWRIGGNEQYF	TGCAGCGTTTGGCGAATCGGGGGGAACGAGCAGTACTTC
TRBV10-2	NA	TRBJ2-1	few	CASSRDSPWNDEQFF	TGCGCCAGCAGTCGGGACTCCCCGTGGAATGATGAGCAGTTCTTC
TRBV13	TRBD1	TRBJ2-1	NA	CASSLESRQGNEQFF	TGTGCCAGCAGCTTAGAGTCGAGACAGGGGAATGAGCAGTTCTTC
TRBV2	TRBD2	TRBJ2-1	NA	CASSELASGDNEQFF	TGTGCCAGCAGCGAGTTGGCTAGCGGGGACAATGAGCAGTTCTTC
TRBV29-1	TRBD1	TRBJ1-2	NA	CSVEKWIDRGANYGYTF	TGCAGCGTTGAAAAATGGATCGACAGGGGAGCTAACTATGGCTACACCTTC
TRBV9	NA	TRBJ2-6	NA	CASSAPGKPGSGANVLTF	TGTGCCAGCAGCGCCCCGGGGAAGCCTGGCTCTGGGGCCAACGTCCTGACTTTC
TRBV2	NA	TRBJ1-1	NA	CASGGYEAFF	TGTGCCAGCGGGGGATACGAAGCTTTCTTT
TRBV7-2	NA	TRBJ1-2	few	CASSSYLLAVERGYTF	TGTGCCAGCAGCTCCTACCTTTTGGCCGTGGAACGTGGCTACACCTTC
TRBV4-3	NA	TRBJ2-2	NA	CASSQDRPGTNTGELFF	TGCGCCAGCAGCCAAGATCGGCCAGGGACGAACACCGGGGAGCTGTTTTTT
TRBV4-3	NA	TRBJ1-2	NA	CASSQDRGDYGYTF	TGCGCCAGCAGCCAAGATCGAGGGGACTATGGCTACACCTTC
TRBV10-3	NA	TRBJ1-2	NA	CAISEGGAYGYTF	TGTGCCATCAGTGAAGGCGGAGCCTATGGCTACACCTTC
TRBV13	NA	TRBJ2-1	few	CASSLGLGVSYNEQFF	TGTGCCAGCAGCTTAGGCCTAGGGGTTTCCTACAATGAGCAGTTCTTC
TRBV9	NA	TRBJ1-1	NA	CASSVGKGFGTEAFF	TGTGCCAGCAGCGTAGGAAAGGGATTCGGCACTGAAGCTTTCTTT
TRBV27	NA	TRBJ1-6	NA	CASSNGRVRSPLHF	TGTGCCAGCTCCAACGGTAGGGTTCGGTCACCCCTCCACTTT
TRBV2	NA	TRBJ2-3	NA	CASKRVGADTQYF	TGTGCCAGCAAGCGGGTGGGAGCAGATACGCAGTATTTT
TRBV2	TRBD2	TRBJ2-5	NA	CASSRSGGTEETQYF	TGTGCCAGCAGCCGGAGCGGGGGGACCGAAGAGACCCAGTACTTC
TRBV7-9	TRBD1	TRBJ2-2	few	CASSLARGTGPANTGELFF	TGTGCCAGCAGCTTAGCGCGGGGGACAGGGCCTGCGAACACCGGGGAGCTGTTTTTT
TRBV30	NA	TRBJ1-1	NA	CAWSGSLLGDAFF	TGTGCCTGGTCCGGGTCCCTCTTAGGGGACGCTTTCTTT
TRBV14	TRBD1	TRBJ2-2	once	CASSQRDSDLTGELFF	TGTGCCAGCAGCCAAAGGGACAGCGACCTCACCGGGGAGCTGTTTTTT
TRBV6-5	NA	TRBJ1-1	NA	CASSLSGNTEAFF	TGTGCCAGCAGTTTGTCAGGGAACACTGAAGCTTTCTTT
TRBV7-2	TRBD2	TRBJ2-7	NA	CASSSTPRLAGNIAYEQYF	TGTGCCAGCAGCTCCACCCCGAGACTAGCGGGAAACATCGCCTACGAGCAGTACTTC
TRBV7-2	NA	TRBJ1-2	NA	CASSLVADPLDYGYTF	TGTGCCAGCAGCTTAGTAGCAGATCCTTTGGACTATGGCTACACCTTC
TRBV27	TRBD1	TRBJ2-5	NA	CASSFRDRGEETQYF	TGTGCCAGCAGTTTCCGGGACAGGGGCGAAGAGACCCAGTACTTC
TRBV6-5	TRBD1	TRBJ2-4	NA	CASRPRQGRLNIQYF	TGTGCCAGCAGACCTCGACAGGGAAGGCTCAACATTCAGTACTTC
TRBV6-5	NA	TRBJ1-6	NA	CASRASWGDNSPLHF	TGTGCCAGCAGAGCGTCATGGGGAGATAATTCGCCCCTCCACTTT
TRBV7-2	NA	TRBJ2-1	NA	CASSLTGRSEQFF	TGTGCCAGCAGCTTAACAGGTAGGAGTGAGCAGTTCTTC
TRBV4-3	NA	TRBJ1-1	once	CASSQESNTEAFF	TGCGCCAGCAGCCAAGAATCCAACACTGAAGCTTTCTTT
TRBV6-5	TRBD1	TRBJ2-7	NA	CASSGGQPYEQYF	TGTGCCAGCAGTGGGGGACAGCCCTACGAGCAGTACTTC
TRBV10-3	TRBD1	TRBJ1-5	NA	CAISESTRGLNQPQHF	TGTGCCATCAGTGAGTCGACCAGGGGGCTTAATCAGCCCCAGCATTTT
TRBV29-1	NA	TRBJ1-2	NA	CSDTGPSGYTF	TGCAGCGATACAGGGCCTTCGGGCTACACCTTC
TRBV6-5	TRBD1	TRBJ1-1	NA	CASSNRQGGNTEAFF	TGTGCCAGCAGTAACAGACAGGGAGGGAACACTGAAGCTTTCTTT
TRBV6-1	TRBD1	TRBJ2-1	NA	CASSEARTGDYNEQFF	TGTGCCAGCAGTGAAGCCCGGACAGGGGACTACAATGAGCAGTTCTTC
TRBV4-3	TRBD1	TRBJ1-1	NA	CASSEDRVLNTEAFF	TGCGCCAGCAGCGAAGACAGGGTCCTCAACACTGAAGCTTTCTTT
TRBV9	NA	TRBJ1-1	NA	CASSVEGIGTEAFF	TGTGCCAGCAGCGTAGAGGGGATCGGCACTGAAGCTTTCTTT
TRBV5-1	TRBD1	TRBJ2-4	NA	CASSLGTGRAKNIQYF	TGCGCCAGCAGCCTCGGGACAGGGCGAGCCAAAAACATTCAGTACTTC
TRBV5-1	NA	TRBJ1-1	NA	CASSSSGAVTEAFF	TGCGCCAGCAGCTCTTCTGGGGCGGTAACTGAAGCTTTCTTT
TRBV5-4	TRBD1	TRBJ2-2	NA	CASTRGSNTGELFF	TGTGCCAGCACCAGGGGGTCGAACACCGGGGAGCTGTTTTTT
TRBV27	TRBD1	TRBJ1-2	NA	CASSPGTGGFGYGYTF	TGTGCCAGCAGTCCCGGGACAGGGGGCTTCGGCTATGGCTACACCTTC
TRBV5-1	NA	TRBJ2-3	few	CASSLNSDTQYF	TGCGCCAGCAGCTTAAATTCAGATACGCAGTATTTT
TRBV12-5	NA	TRBJ2-7	NA	CASGRDAYEQYF	TGTGCTAGTGGTAGGGATGCCTACGAGCAGTACTTC
TRBV7-9	NA	TRBJ2-1	NA	CASSGIGQQGHNEQFF	TGTGCCAGCAGCGGTATCGGGCAGCAAGGACACAATGAGCAGTTCTTC
TRBV2	TRBD1	TRBJ1-2	NA	CATGGDREGSNYGYTF	TGTGCCACCGGGGGGGACAGGGAGGGATCTAACTATGGCTACACCTTC
TRBV11-2	TRBD2	TRBJ2-3	NA	CASSFYTSGGTTDTQYF	TGTGCCAGCAGCTTCTATACTAGCGGGGGGACCACAGATACGCAGTATTTT